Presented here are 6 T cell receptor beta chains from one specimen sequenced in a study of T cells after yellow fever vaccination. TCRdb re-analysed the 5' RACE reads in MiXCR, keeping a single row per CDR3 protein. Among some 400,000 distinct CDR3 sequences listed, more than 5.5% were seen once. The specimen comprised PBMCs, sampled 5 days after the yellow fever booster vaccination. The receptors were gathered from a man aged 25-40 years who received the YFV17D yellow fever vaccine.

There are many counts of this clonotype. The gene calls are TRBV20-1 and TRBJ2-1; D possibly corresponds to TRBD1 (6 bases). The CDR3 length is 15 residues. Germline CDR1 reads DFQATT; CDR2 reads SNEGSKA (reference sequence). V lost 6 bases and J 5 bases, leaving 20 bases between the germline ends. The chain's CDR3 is CSAVITGKRDNEQFF. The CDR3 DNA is TGCAGTGCCGTAATAACAGGGAAACGGGACAATGAGCAGTTCTTC.

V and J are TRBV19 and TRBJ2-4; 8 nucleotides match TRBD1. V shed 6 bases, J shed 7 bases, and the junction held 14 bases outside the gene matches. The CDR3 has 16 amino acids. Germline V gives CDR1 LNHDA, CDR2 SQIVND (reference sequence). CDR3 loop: CASSTLPGQETNIQYF. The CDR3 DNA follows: TGTGCCAGTAGCACTTTGCCGGGACAGGAGACTAACATTCAGTACTTC.

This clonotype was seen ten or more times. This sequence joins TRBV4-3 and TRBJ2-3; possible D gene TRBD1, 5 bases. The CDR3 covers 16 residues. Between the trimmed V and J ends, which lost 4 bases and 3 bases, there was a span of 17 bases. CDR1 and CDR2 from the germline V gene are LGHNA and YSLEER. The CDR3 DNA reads TGCGCCAGCAGCCGCGGCAGGGATCCGAGTACAGATACGCAGTATTTT. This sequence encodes CASSRGRDPSTDTQYF.

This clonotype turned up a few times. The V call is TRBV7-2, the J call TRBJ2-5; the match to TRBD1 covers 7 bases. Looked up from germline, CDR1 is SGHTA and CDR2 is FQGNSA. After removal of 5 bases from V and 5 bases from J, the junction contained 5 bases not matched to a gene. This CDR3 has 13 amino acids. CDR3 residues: CASSRGTAETQYF. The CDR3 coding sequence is TGTGCCAGCAGCCGAGGGACAGCGGAGACCCAGTACTTC.

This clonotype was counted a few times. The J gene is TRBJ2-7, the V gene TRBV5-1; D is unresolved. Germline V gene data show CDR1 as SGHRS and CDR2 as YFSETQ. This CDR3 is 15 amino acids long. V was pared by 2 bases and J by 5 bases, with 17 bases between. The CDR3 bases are TGCGCCAGCAGCTTTGACTCCTTGGCACTCGACGAGCAGTACTTC. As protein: CASSFDSLALDEQYF.

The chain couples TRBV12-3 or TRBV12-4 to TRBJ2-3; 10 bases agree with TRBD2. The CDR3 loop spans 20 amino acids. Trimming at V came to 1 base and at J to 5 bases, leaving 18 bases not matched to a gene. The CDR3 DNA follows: TGTGCCAGCAGTTTAGGGCTAGCGGGAGTAGTACCGACCCCCGGAGATACGCAGTATTTT. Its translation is CASSLGLAGVVPTPGDTQYF.